Listed below are T cell receptor beta chains from one sample, sequenced in a study of blood T cell repertoires in COVID-19. Libraries were prepared by immunoSEQ multiplex PCR; TCRdb keeps only in-frame clonotypes and omits some of them. Here the sample spans fewer than 250,000 clones, about 80% being singletons. Specimen: PBMCs or T cells enriched from blood (not recorded which). The receptors originated from a woman between 35 and 50 years old who had been exposed to COVID-19. Each CDR3 is given with its conserved first and last residue. A D gene is named only where the DNA matches it firmly. A row's size may be missing; if present it is once, few, many or a size class.

clone size | D gene | J gene | V gene | CDR3 protein | CDR3 DNA
few | . | TRBJ2-2 | TRBV29-1 | CSVVLYTGELFF | TGCAGCGTTGTCCTTTACACCGGGGAGCTGTTTTTT
once | TRBD1 | TRBJ2-5 | TRBV5-1 | CASSVGQIQETQYF | TGCGCCAGCAGCGTGGGACAGATACAAGAGACCCAGTACTTC
. | TRBD1 | TRBJ2-5 | TRBV5-4 | CASSTANPGQGAGETQYF | TGTGCCAGCAGCACAGCGAATCCGGGACAGGGGGCAGGAGAGACCCAGTACTTC
. | . | TRBJ1-2 | TRBV5-6 | CASSPLGGAGESGYTF | TGTGCCAGCAGCCCACTGGGGGGGGCAGGGGAATCCGGCTACACCTTC
. | . | TRBJ1-1 | TRBV6-5 | CASSTDILNTEAFF | TGTGCCAGCAGTACGGACATACTGAACACTGAAGCTTTCTTT
. | . | TRBJ2-2 | TRBV24-1 | CATSDGQFTGELFF | TGTGCCACCAGTGATGGCCAGTTCACCGGGGAGCTGTTTTTT
. | . | TRBJ1-5 | TRBV7-2 | CASSLVPGLNQPQHF | TGTGCCAGCAGCCTAGTACCGGGACTTAATCAGCCCCAGCATTTT
many | TRBD1 | TRBJ2-7 | TRBV7-9 | CASTPGQGLGEQYF | TGTGCCAGCACCCCGGGACAGGGGCTAGGCGAGCAGTACTTC
. | . | TRBJ2-1 | TRBV7-2 | CASSLAGQTWPFF | TGTGCCAGCAGCTTAGCTGGACAGACCTGGCCGTTCTTC
. | TRBD1 | TRBJ2-5 | TRBV27 | CASSPSQGAGETQYF | TGTGCCAGCAGTCCTTCACAGGGGGCGGGGGAGACCCAGTACTTC
. | . | TRBJ1-2 | TRBV27 | CASSPGGGFYGYTF | TGTGCCAGCAGCCCGGGGGGGGGCTTCTATGGCTACACCTTC
. | . | TRBJ1-5 | TRBV3-1/TRBV3-2 | CASSQSDQPQHF | TGTGCCAGCAGCCAATCGGATCAGCCCCAGCATTTT
few | . | TRBJ1-3 | TRBV5-6 | CASSPGLSGASGNTIYF | TGTGCCAGCAGCCCGGGACTGTCGGGCGCGTCAGGAAACACCATATATTTT
once | . | TRBJ1-5 | TRBV5-1 | CASSLQGTGQPQHF | TGCGCCAGCAGCTTGCAGGGTACGGGCCAGCCCCAGCATTTT
. | . | TRBJ1-4 | TRBV27 | CASRISNRQGEKLFF | TGTGCCAGCAGGATCTCGAACAGGCAGGGTGAAAAACTGTTTTTT
. | . | TRBJ2-5 | TRBV11-2 | CASSPPEGLETQYF | TGTGCCAGCAGCCCCCCGGAGGGATTAGAGACCCAGTACTTC
. | . | TRBJ1-1 | TRBV4-1 | CASSQVQTMNTEAFF | TGCGCCAGCAGCCAAGTTCAGACTATGAACACTGAAGCTTTCTTT
. | TRBD1 | TRBJ1-2 | TRBV5-4 | CASSSHRRDREGYTF | TGTGCCAGCAGCTCCCATCGCCGGGACAGGGAAGGCTACACCTTC
. | . | TRBJ1-2 | TRBV6-5 | CASSRGKRQAYGYTF | TGTGCCAGCAGTCGGGGCAAAAGACAGGCGTATGGCTACACCTTC
once | . | TRBJ1-5 | TRBV9 | CASSLTGNSNQPQHF | TGTGCCAGCAGCCTGACAGGAAATAGCAATCAGCCCCAGCATTTT
once | TRBD2 | TRBJ2-2 | TRBV7-3 | CASSLGSGGPNTGELFF | TGTGCCAGCAGCTTAGGTAGCGGGGGACCCAACACCGGGGAGCTGTTTTTT
few | . | TRBJ2-4 | TRBV5-3 | CARSPQVILAKNIQYF | TGTGCCAGAAGCCCACAGGTGATTCTAGCCAAAAACATTCAGTACTTC
. | . | TRBJ1-5 | TRBV7-9 | CASTAGGGWQPQHF | TGTGCCAGCACCGCGGGGGGGGGTTGGCAGCCCCAGCATTTT
. | . | TRBJ1-2 | TRBV27 | CASSLPQTGGYGYTF | TGTGCCAGCAGTTTACCCCAGACAGGTGGCTATGGCTACACCTTC